These 21 T cell receptor beta chains came from one sample sequenced in a study of CD8 T cells in ankylosing spondylitis. Study-wide results and caveats: What appeared characteristic of ankylosing spondylitis blood was a TCR beta motif of fewer than ten highly homologous variants.

TCRdb independently ran MiXCR on the 5' RACE reads; one entry per CDR3 protein. The profile shows more than 100,000 distinct CDR3 sequences, roughly 17% of them singletons. No antigen has been assigned to these receptors. Sequenced sample: blood, either unsorted or a sorted T cell fraction (not recorded which). These receptors all stem from a male donor with ankylosing spondylitis.

This clonotype was seen repeatedly, ten times or more. The V and J genes are TRBV7-9 and TRBJ2-1, with 11 bases matching TRBD2. The CDR3 has 15 amino acids. Germline V gene data show CDR1 as SEHNR and CDR2 as FQNEAQ (reference sequence). Losses at the gene ends were 0 bases for V and 8 bases for J; bases not matched to a gene: 3. The CDR3 spells CASSLASGRAYEQFF. The CDR3 DNA is TGTGCCAGCAGCTTAGCTAGCGGGAGGGCCTATGAGCAGTTCTTC.

V gene TRBV7-3 combines with J gene TRBJ2-1; D uncertain. The length of the CDR3 is 14 residues. Looked up from germline, CDR1 is SGHTA and CDR2 is FQGTGA. V shed 2 bases and J shed 8 bases, with 13 bases lying between them. The CDR3: CASSLYPGSDEQFF. Here the CDR3 DNA reads TGTGCCAGCAGCTTATATCCAGGTTCGGATGAGCAGTTCTTC.

The chain employs TRBV5-1 and TRBJ2-5, with TRBD1 matching over 9 bases. Unmatched junction bases numbered 3, after V lost 4 bases and J lost 2 bases. The CDR3 runs to 14 residues. Germline V gives CDR1 SGHRS, CDR2 YFSETQ. The CDR3: CASSGTGSQETQYF. DNA of the CDR3: TGCGCCAGCAGCGGGACAGGGTCGCAAGAGACCCAGTACTTC.

The chain couples TRBV29-1 to TRBJ1-1; TRBD1 matches at 9 bases. J lost 2 bases, V lost 6 bases, and 10 bases had no gene match. CDR3 size: 15 residues. Germline CDR1 is SQVTM and CDR2 is ANQGSEA. As DNA, the CDR3 is TGCAGCGTCAGAACCCGGGACAGGGCCAACACTGAAGCTTTCTTT. It translates to CSVRTRDRANTEAFF.

V is TRBV25-1 and J is TRBJ2-2, with D possibly matching TRBD1 (6 bases). The length of the CDR3 is 16 residues. The germline gives CDR1 MGHDK, CDR2 SYGVNS. V lost 4 bases and J lost 0, with 12 bases in between. In DNA, the CDR3 is TGTGCCAGCAGTGGCTGGACAGACGCGAACACCGGGGAGCTGTTTTTT. Amino acid sequence: CASSGWTDANTGELFF.

This clonotype was observed a few times. The chain carries TRBV6-1 and TRBJ2-1; D possibly corresponds to TRBD1 (6 bases). The V end was cut by 5 bases, the J end by 0 bases, with 14 bases between. This CDR3 contains 16 residues. CDR1 and CDR2 from the germline V gene are MNHNS and SASEGT. The CDR3 spells CASSLTGHPSYNEQFF. The CDR3 region has the DNA TGTGCCAGCAGTCTGACAGGCCATCCCTCCTACAATGAGCAGTTCTTC.

The rearrangement joins TRBV7-2 to TRBJ1-6; D is unclear. The germline V gene has CDR1 SGHTA and CDR2 FQGNSA. CDR3 length equals 16 residues. Trimming took off 5 bases at V and 10 bases at J, with 21 bases between the two ends. Written as DNA, the CDR3 is TGTGCCAGCAGCCACTCAGTAAAACACGCCTTCTCACCCCTCCACTTT. Translating it yields CASSHSVKHAFSPLHF.

CDR3 region: CASRPGQRKETQYF. The CDR3 nucleotides read TGTGCCAGCAGACCAGGACAAAGAAAAGAGACCCAGTACTTC. The rearrangement uses TRBV28 and TRBJ2-5, with D maybe TRBD1 (5 bases). Germline V gives CDR1 MDHEN, CDR2 SYDVKM. The CDR3 has 14 residues. V lost 6 bases and J 3 bases, leaving 14 bases between the germline ends.

This clonotype has just a few counts. V is TRBV7-9 and J is TRBJ1-5; 7 nucleotides line up with TRBD1. The CDR3 spans 14 residues. Losses at the gene ends were 3 bases for V and 9 bases for J; bases not matched to a gene: 8. Germline V gives CDR1 SEHNR, CDR2 FQNEAQ (reference sequence). This CDR3 reads CASSLVGQNWPQHF. The CDR3 DNA reads as TGTGCCAGCAGCTTGGTGGGACAGAACTGGCCCCAGCATTTT. The whole variable domain, filled in from reference TRBV7-9 and TRBJ1-5, reads DTGVSQNPRHKITKRGQNVTFRCDPISEHNRLYWYRQTLGQGPEFLTYFQNEAQLEKSRLLSDRFSAERPKGSFSTLEIQRTEQGDSAMYLCASSLVGQNWPQHFGDGTRLSIL.

This clonotype showed up just a few times. The chain links TRBV9 to TRBJ2-7; 10 nucleotides agree with TRBD1. Germline trimming cut 4 bases from V and 5 bases from J; bases unmatched to any gene: 6. CDR1 SGDLS and CDR2 YYNGEE come from the germline V gene. This CDR3 region has 14 residues. In nucleotides, the CDR3 is TGTGCCAGCAGCCCAGCAGGGACAGGGGACGAGCAGTACTTC. Translation: CASSPAGTGDEQYF.

The chain carries TRBV4-2 and TRBJ2-2; 8 bases match TRBD2. The J segment lost 8 bases and the V segment lost 0 bases, leaving 8 bases of the junction unmatched. The CDR3 totals 16 residues. CDR1 is LGHNA, CDR2 YNFKEQ, per germline. The CDR3 here is CASSQEPSGWGGELFF. The CDR3 DNA sequence: TGTGCCAGCAGCCAAGAACCTAGCGGGTGGGGTGGGGAGCTGTTTTTT.

Only a few counts were recorded for this clonotype. The chain recombines TRBV27 with TRBJ2-7; 7 bases are shared with TRBD1. The CDR3 length is 15 residues. CDR1 is MNHEY and CDR2 is SMNVEV in the germline V gene (reference sequence). Losses at the gene ends were 3 bases for V and 0 bases for J; bases not matched to a gene: 5. The CDR3 loop reads CASSFRGLSSYEQYF. The CDR3 DNA reads as TGTGCCAGCAGTTTTAGGGGGCTGAGCTCCTACGAGCAGTACTTC.

The V call is TRBV7-3, the J call TRBJ2-4; 10 nucleotides align to TRBD2. Germline CDR1 is SGHTA and CDR2 is FQGTGA. This CDR3 comprises 15 residues. The trim removed 3 bases at V and 7 bases at J, leaving 6 bases unmatched. CDR3 protein: CASSFSSGSLNIQYF. The DNA of the CDR3 is TGTGCCAGCAGCTTTTCTAGCGGGAGTTTGAACATTCAGTACTTC.

This clonotype occurred a few times. The chain links TRBV20-1 to TRBJ2-7, with TRBD2 matching 7 bases. In germline, CDR1 is DFQATT, CDR2 SNEGSKA (reference sequence). The CDR3 contains 16 residues. J gave up 3 bases and V 0 bases, and 11 bases lay outside the gene matches. The CDR3 region has the DNA TGCAGTGCTAGAGATCTTCCCCGGGAGGTCTACTACGAGCAGTACTTC. Protein sequence: CSARDLPREVYYEQYF.

This clonotype was recorded a few times. The chain carries TRBV27 and TRBJ2-5; unclear D gene. Looked up from germline, CDR1 is MNHEY and CDR2 is SMNVEV (reference sequence). The V end lost 4 bases, the J end lost 1 base, and 10 bases lay between the germline ends. The CDR3 totals 14 residues. The CDR3: CASSSGGSQETQYF. The CDR3 coding sequence is TGTGCCAGCAGTTCAGGTGGGTCCCAAGAGACCCAGTACTTC.

This chain joins TRBV27 and TRBJ2-5; 7 bases agree with TRBD2. The V gene end was trimmed by 10 bases and the J gene end by 5 bases; junction bases not matched to a gene: 10. Germline-derived CDR1 and CDR2 are MNHEY and SMNVEV (reference sequence). This CDR3 contains 13 residues. CDR3 amino acids: CATGYGRFETQYF. The CDR3 DNA follows: TGTGCCACCGGGTACGGGAGGTTTGAGACCCAGTACTTC.

In its sample, this clonotype was seen many times. The rearrangement uses TRBV7-3 and TRBJ2-2; D not resolved. CDR3 length equals 14 residues. V was cut by 2 bases and J by 4 bases, with 8 bases left in between. CDR1 is SGHTA and CDR2 is FQGTGA in the germline V gene. CDR3 residues: CASSLGPTTGELFF. CDR3 sequence (DNA): TGTGCCAGCAGCTTAGGCCCAACCACCGGGGAGCTGTTTTTT.

J is TRBJ1-1 and V is TRBV4-1; weak D call: TRBD1 (5 bases). V lost 1 base and J 0 bases, leaving 9 bases between the germline ends. The length of the CDR3 is 15 residues. CDR1 MGHRA and CDR2 YSYEKL come from the germline V gene. DNA for the CDR3: TGCGCCAGCAGCCAAGCTAGGGGTTTGAACACTGAAGCTTTCTTT. This translates into CASSQARGLNTEAFF.

The chain uses TRBV2 and TRBJ2-1; tentative D call: TRBD2 (5 bases). V lost 2 bases and J lost 3, with 8 bases in between. The CDR3 runs to 14 residues. The germline V gene has CDR1 SNHLY and CDR2 FYNNEI. The CDR3 DNA follows: TGTGCCAGCAGTGAACCGGGGATCTACAATGAGCAGTTCTTC. The encoded protein is CASSEPGIYNEQFF.

This clonotype was counted a few times. This sequence joins TRBV7-8 and TRBJ1-6, with TRBD1 matching over 9 bases. This CDR3 is 19 amino acids long. The V and J ends lost 2 bases and 7 bases, in that order; junction bases with no gene match: 15. Germline CDR1 SGHVS, CDR2 FQNEAQ. The CDR3 nucleotides read TGTGCCAGCAGCTTACCCCCTGGAGAACAGGGGGCACAAAATTCACCCCTCCACTTT. This encodes CASSLPPGEQGAQNSPLHF.

This clonotype was recorded a few times. This chain's CDR3 is CSARGGVAVYGYTF. The CDR3 coding sequence is TGCAGTGCTAGAGGAGGGGTAGCGGTCTATGGCTACACCTTC. The V and J genes are TRBV20-1 and TRBJ1-2, with TRBD1 as a possible D gene (5 bases). The CDR3 runs 14 residues. V gave up 1 base and J gave up 4 bases, with 13 bases separating them. Germline V gives CDR1 DFQATT, CDR2 SNEGSKA (reference sequence).